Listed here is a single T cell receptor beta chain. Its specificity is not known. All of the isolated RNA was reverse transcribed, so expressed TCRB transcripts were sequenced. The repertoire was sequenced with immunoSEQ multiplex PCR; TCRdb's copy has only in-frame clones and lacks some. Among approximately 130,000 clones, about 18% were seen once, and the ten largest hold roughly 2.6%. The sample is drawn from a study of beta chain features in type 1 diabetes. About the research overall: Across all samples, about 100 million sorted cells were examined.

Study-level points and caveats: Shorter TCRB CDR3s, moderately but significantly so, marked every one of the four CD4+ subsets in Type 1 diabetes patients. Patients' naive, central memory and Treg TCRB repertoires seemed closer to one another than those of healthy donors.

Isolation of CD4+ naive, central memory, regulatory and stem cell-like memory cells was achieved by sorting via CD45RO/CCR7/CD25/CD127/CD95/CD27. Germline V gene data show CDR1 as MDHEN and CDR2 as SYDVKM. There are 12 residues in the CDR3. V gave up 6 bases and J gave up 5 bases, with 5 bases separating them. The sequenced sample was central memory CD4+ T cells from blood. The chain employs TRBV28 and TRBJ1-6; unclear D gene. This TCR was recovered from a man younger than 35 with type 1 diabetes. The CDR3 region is CASRANNSPLHF. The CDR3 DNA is TGTGCCAGCAGGGCAAATAATTCACCCCTCCACTTT.